Shown below are 23 T cell receptor beta chains from a single sample sequenced in a study of molecular identifiers for immune sequencing clone quantification (dated by TCRdb to 2017 to 2018). The library was prepared using PCR. Sequenced using an Illumina HiSeq 4000. Through fastp at Q25 and MiXCR, TCRdb rebuilt clones from the public reads, retaining in-frame beta chains. Rows with a matching CDR3 protein are joined into one entry that keeps the most common DNA and genes. In all, the sample holds just under 650,000 distinct CDR3 sequences, and 15% to 20% of those were seen once. The top ten clonotypes cover 0.85% of the sample. Sequencing was done on a sample of naive CD8+ T cells from blood, with Jurkat cell RNA spiked in. In the paper's terms, the cell subset or site label means: FACS-sorted CD8+CD4-CCR7+CD45RA+ naive T cells. The receptor set was obtained from a human donor in good health. Some libraries in this study had Jurkat cell RNA spiked in.

This clonotype was recorded a few times. The gene calls are TRBV4-1 and TRBJ2-1; 9 nucleotides align to TRBD2. This CDR3 region has 18 residues. J was trimmed by 5 bases and V by 6 bases; bases with no gene match: 17. Germline CDR1 reads MGHRA; CDR2 reads YSYEKL. CDR3 nucleotide sequence: TGCGCCAGCAGGCCATCTGAAGCCCGGACTAGCGTCGACAATGAGCAGTTCTTC. Residues: CASRPSEARTSVDNEQFF.

Note on this clonotype: A much bigger clone sits one base away, suggesting this may be a read error. This chain links TRBV6-5 with TRBJ2-7; tentatively, D is TRBD2 (6 bases). The germline CDR1 and CDR2 sequences are MNHEY and SVGAGI. This CDR3 region has 14 residues. The CDR3 region has the DNA TGTGCCAGCAGTTCGGATGGGGGGTACTACGAGCGGTACTTC. It encodes CASSSDGGYYERYF.

This clonotype was counted at least ten times. The chain employs TRBV27 and TRBJ2-7; possible D gene TRBD2, 5 bases. The V end lost 1 base, the J end lost 4 bases, and 17 bases lay between the germline ends. This CDR3 is built from 16 residues. CDR1 is MNHEY, CDR2 SMNVEV, per germline (reference sequence). CDR3 bases: TGTGCCAGCAGTTTATTCAGCCCTCCGTCGGGGTACGAGCAGTACTTC. This sequence encodes CASSLFSPPSGYEQYF.

Ten or more counts support this clonotype. This sequence joins TRBV19 and TRBJ1-5, with D possibly matching TRBD1 (5 bases). Germline loops: CDR1 LNHDA, CDR2 SQIVND (reference sequence). The CDR3 runs 12 residues. Trimming removed 5 bases at V and 6 bases at J, with 8 bases between. Here the CDR3 DNA reads TGTGCCAGTAGTTGGGGGGGTCAGCCCCAGCATTTT. This codes for CASSWGGQPQHF.

There are a few counts of this clonotype. The chain combines TRBV11-2 with TRBJ2-1; 9 positions agree with TRBD1. CDR1 is SGHAT and CDR2 is FQNNGV in the germline V gene. Trimming cost V 3 bases and J 8 bases; bases outside gene matches: 2. CDR3 length: 13 residues. The CDR3 nucleotides are TGTGCCAGCAGCTTCACAGGGGGCCATGAGCAGTTCTTC. It is translated as CASSFTGGHEQFF.

This clonotype was counted many times. The rearrangement links TRBV11-3 to TRBJ1-1, with D possibly being TRBD1 (6 bases). The CDR3 runs 13 residues. The germline V and J ends were trimmed by 5 bases and 8 bases, with 15 bases remaining between them. CDR1 is SGHNT and CDR2 is YENEEA in the germline V gene. The CDR3 spells CASSPGTTGEAFF. DNA for the CDR3: TGTGCCAGCAGCCCCGGGACGACAGGAGAAGCTTTCTTT.

V usage is TRBV29-1 and J usage is TRBJ1-5, with D possibly TRBD1 on 6 matching bases. The CDR3 contains 14 residues. V lost 6 bases and J lost 1, with 13 bases in between. Germline V lookup: CDR1 SQVTM, CDR2 ANQGSEA. The CDR3 DNA is TGCAGCGTGGGCGGGGGGGCGAGCAATCAGCCCCAGCATTTT. It codes for CSVGGGASNQPQHF.

In regard to this clonotype: A much larger clone is a single base away; this may be a read error. This chain links TRBV29-1 with TRBJ2-7; possibly TRBD1 or TRBD2 for D (5 bases each). The CDR3 spans 13 residues. CDR1 SQVTM and CDR2 ANQGSEA come from the germline V gene. The CDR3, as DNA: TGCAGCGTTTTTGGGGGATTCACCTACGACCAGTACTTC. Translating it yields CSVFGGFTYDQYF.

Many counts were recorded for this clonotype. V and J are TRBV11-2 and TRBJ1-3, with D unresolved. Trimming took off 5 bases at V and 5 bases at J, with 10 bases between the two ends. CDR1 is SGHAT, CDR2 FQNNGV, per germline. This CDR3 contains 13 residues. CDR3 nucleotides: TGTGCCAGCAGCAATATGCCCCGAAACACCATATATTTT. It encodes CASSNMPRNTIYF.

There are many counts of this clonotype. This sequence joins TRBV20-1 and TRBJ2-7; D uncertain. From germline, CDR1 is DFQATT and CDR2 SNEGSKA (reference sequence). Trimming pared 6 bases from V and 7 bases from J, leaving 19 bases between. The CDR3 is 13 amino acids. This chain's CDR3 is CSANPTDAFEQYF. The DNA for the CDR3 is TGCAGTGCGAACCCGACGGACGCCTTTGAGCAGTACTTC.

In regard to this clonotype: This clone may be a read error of a much larger clone one base away. The chain recombines TRBV5-1 with TRBJ2-3, with 14 bases identical to TRBD2. In germline, CDR1 is SGHRS, CDR2 YFSETQ. CDR3 length equals 17 residues. CDR3 bases: TGCGCCAGCAGCTCGAGGGGACTAGCGGGGGTGACAGATGCGCAGTATTTT. Its protein is CASSSRGLAGVTDAQYF. The whole variable domain, remainder taken from reference TRBV5-1 and TRBJ2-3, is KAGVTQTPRYLIKTRGQQVTLSCSPISGHRSVSWYQQTPGQGLQFLFEYFSETQRNKGNFPGRFSGRQFSNSRSEMNVSTLELGDSALYLCASSSRGLAGVTDAQYFGPGTRLTVL.

This clonotype was seen at least ten times. V usage is TRBV19 and J usage is TRBJ2-3; 9 nucleotides align to TRBD2. CDR1 and CDR2 (germline): LNHDA, SQIVND (reference sequence). The CDR3 extends over 15 amino acids. With V trimmed by 7 bases and J by 0 bases, 5 bases remained unmatched. The CDR3 sequence: CASTTTSGSTDTQYF. CDR3 bases: TGTGCCAGTACCACGACTAGCGGAAGCACAGATACGCAGTATTTT.

This clonotype was counted many times. The chain links TRBV4-3 to TRBJ2-7; TRBD2 matches at 8 bases. CDR1 is LGHNA and CDR2 is YSLEER in the germline V gene. The V segment lost 0 bases and the J segment 3 bases; nucleotides outside the gene matches: 7. This CDR3 is 16 amino acids long. For the CDR3, the DNA is TGCGCCAGCAGCCAAGATCGGGCGGGGGGAAACTACGAGCAGTACTTC. The encoded protein is CASSQDRAGGNYEQYF.

This clonotype was observed at least ten times. A junction boundary mismatches the germline segment, possibly from a read error. This chain links TRBV12-3 or TRBV12-4 with TRBJ2-3; 10 positions match TRBD2. The CDR3 is made up of 12 amino acids. CDR3: CASSPSGGEIHF. The CDR3 nucleotides read TGTGCCAGCAGTCCCAGCGGGGGGGAAATCCATTTT.

The table lists this clonotype with a few counts. J is TRBJ1-5 and V is TRBV19; unclear D gene. The CDR3 loop spans 13 amino acids. CDR1 is LNHDA and CDR2 is SQIVND in the germline V gene (reference sequence). V was shortened by 3 bases and J by 6 bases, with 9 bases between the two germline ends. The CDR3 protein is CASSMRQTQPQHF. In DNA, the CDR3 is TGTGCCAGTAGTATGAGACAAACTCAGCCCCAGCATTTT. The full variable domain, in which reference TRBV19 and TRBJ1-5 provide the parts outside the CDR3, is DGGITQSPKYLFRKEGQNVTLSCEQNLNHDAMYWYRQDPGQGLRLIYYSQIVNDFQKGDIAEGYSVSREKKESFPLTVTSAQKNPTAFYLCASSMRQTQPQHFGDGTRLSIL.

This clonotype was recorded at least ten times. The gene calls are TRBV20-1 and TRBJ2-1; 9 nucleotides match TRBD2. From germline, CDR1 is DFQATT and CDR2 SNEGSKA (reference sequence). Losses at the gene ends were 3 bases for V and 4 bases for J; bases not matched to a gene: 7. This CDR3 comprises 15 residues. The CDR3 nucleotides are TGCAGTGCTAGTCGTTCTAGCGGGGTGTACAATGAGCAGTTCTTC. Translating it yields CSASRSSGVYNEQFF.

CDR3 residues: CASSVEQADEQYF. The DNA of the CDR3 is TGTGCCAGCAGCGTAGAACAGGCGGACGAGCAGTACTTC. The rearrangement uses TRBV9 and TRBJ2-7; D possibly corresponds to TRBD1 (5 bases). This CDR3 is built from 13 residues. CDR1 is SGDLS, CDR2 YYNGEE, per germline. Trimming stripped 0 bases from V and 5 bases from J, with 9 bases between.

This clonotype was recorded at least ten times. The rearrangement links TRBV7-2 to TRBJ2-3; the D is unclear. V gave up 2 bases and J gave up 4 bases, with 16 bases separating them. The CDR3 is 16 amino acids. CDR1 and CDR2 from the germline V gene are SGHTA and FQGNSA. The CDR3 nucleotides are TGTGCCAGCAGCTTATCGGGCTACGTAGGAGCAGATACGCAGTATTTT. It translates to CASSLSGYVGADTQYF.

This clonotype was picked up a small number of times. The rearrangement joins TRBV15 to TRBJ2-5; possibly TRBD2 for D (5 bases). V was pared by 3 bases and J by 4 bases, with 15 bases between. CDR3 length: 15 amino acids. In germline, CDR1 is LNHNV, CDR2 YYDKDF (reference sequence). The CDR3 protein is CATSRDSLRGETQYF. The CDR3 coding sequence is TGTGCCACCAGCAGGGACTCCTTAAGAGGAGAGACCCAGTACTTC.

This chain uses TRBV9 with TRBJ2-2; 15 nucleotides align to TRBD2. V was pared by 3 bases and J by 3 bases, with 3 bases of the junction left unmatched. The CDR3 spans 17 residues. Germline values: CDR1 SGDLS, CDR2 YYNGEE. CDR3: CASSGTSGRVDTGELFF. In DNA, the CDR3 is TGTGCCAGCAGCGGGACTAGCGGGAGGGTGGACACCGGGGAGCTGTTTTTT.

This clonotype appeared a few times. This rearrangement joins TRBV4-3 to TRBJ1-1; D call uncertain. The germline CDR1 and CDR2 sequences are LGHNA and YSLEER. The CDR3 extends over 16 amino acids. V lost 4 bases to trimming and J lost 0 bases, with 15 bases between them. CDR3: CASSPTRMAVNTEAFF. CDR3 coding DNA: TGCGCCAGCAGCCCTACCCGGATGGCCGTGAACACTGAAGCTTTCTTT.

There are many counts of this clonotype. The chain employs TRBV7-3 and TRBJ1-1, with D possibly matching TRBD1 (6 bases). The CDR3 consists of 14 residues. V lost 2 bases to trimming and J lost 4 bases, with 11 bases between them. Germline V lookup: CDR1 SGHTA, CDR2 FQGTGA. Here the CDR3 DNA reads TGTGCCAGCAGCTTACAGGGGTTGCCCACTGAAGCTTTCTTT. It codes for CASSLQGLPTEAFF. Drawing the rest from reference TRBV7-3 and TRBJ1-1, the complete variable domain is GAGVSQTPSNKVTEKGKYVELRCDPISGHTALYWYRQSLGQGPEFLIYFQGTGAADDSGLPNDRFFAVRPEGSVSTLKIQRTERGDSAVYLCASSLQGLPTEAFFGQGTRLTVV.

This clonotype showed up many times. The gene calls are TRBV5-4 and TRBJ1-1; the D is unclear. This CDR3 region has 13 residues. From germline, CDR1 is SGHNT and CDR2 YYREEE (reference sequence). V was trimmed by 3 bases and J by 0 bases, leaving 6 bases between them. In DNA, the CDR3 is TGTGCCAGCAGCTGGGAGTTGAACACTGAAGCTTTCTTT. Residues: CASSWELNTEAFF. Variable domain in full (rest from reference TRBV5-4 and TRBJ1-1): ETGVTQSPTHLIKTRGQQVTLRCSSQSGHNTVSWYQQALGQGPQFIFQYYREEENGRGNFPPRFSGLQFPNYSSELNVNALELDDSALYLCASSWELNTEAFFGQGTRLTVV.